This T cell receptor beta chain appears in the sequencing data of a study of cytomegalovirus exposure and HLA in healthy donors. Study as a whole: HLA-typed donors contributed some 85 million unique TCRs, which were held in an early data release. Study-wide results and caveats: According to an earlier analysis, most TCR beta V segments yielded productive rearrangements about 87% or about 30% of the time.

Both 60 Vbeta primers and 13 Jbeta primers went into the PCR. Assay used: immunoSEQ multiplex PCR; TCRdb lists only in-frame clones, some missing. The sample lists about 180,000 clones, around three quarters occurring once. Concerning this clone itself: The antigen remains undetermined.

Germline V gene lookup returns CDR1 SGHDN and CDR2 FVKESK. The CDR3 contains 15 residues. V lost 5 bases and J lost 4; bases outside the gene matches: 7. The rearrangement uses TRBV14 and TRBJ1-1; 10 nucleotides match TRBD1. The sequence was obtained from a woman aged 30 to 39 in good health and CMV-seronegative. The sequencing input was PBMCs. For the CDR3, the DNA is TGTGCCAGCAGCAGGACAGGGGGATGGGGCACTGAAGCTTTCTTT. Translating gives CASSRTGGWGTEAFF.